Listed below are T cell receptor beta chains from one sample, sequenced in a study of cytomegalovirus exposure and HLA in healthy donors. TCRdb's copy holds only in-frame clones and misses some; the assay was immunoSEQ multiplex PCR. The table records fewer than 350,000 clones, about 90% of them present only once. The specimen was PBMCs. The receptor source for this set is a woman under 30 in good health and CMV-seronegative. Each CDR3 is given with its conserved first and last residue. A D gene is named only where the DNA matches it firmly.

D gene: NA
J gene: TRBJ1-4
V gene: TRBV6-1
CDR3 protein: CASTPAGGAEKLFF
CDR3 DNA: TGTGCCAGCACCCCAGCCGGGGGAGCTGAAAAACTGTTTTTT

D gene: TRBD2
J gene: TRBJ2-3
V gene: TRBV7-3
CDR3 protein: CASSPGGGASDTQYF
CDR3 DNA: TGTGCCAGCAGCCCCGGCGGGGGGGCATCAGATACGCAGTATTTT

D gene: TRBD2
J gene: TRBJ2-2
V gene: TRBV29-1
CDR3 protein: CSVESGGNTGELFF
CDR3 DNA: TGCAGCGTTGAAAGCGGGGGGAACACCGGGGAGCTGTTTTTT

D gene: NA
J gene: TRBJ1-1
V gene: TRBV4-1
CDR3 protein: CASSQDPSWGGTFF
CDR3 DNA: TGCGCCAGCAGCCAAGATCCCTCATGGGGGGGGACTTTCTTT

D gene: NA
J gene: TRBJ1-5
V gene: TRBV5-6
CDR3 protein: CASSLGGHSNQPQHF
CDR3 DNA: TGTGCCAGCAGCTTGGGGGGCCATAGCAATCAGCCCCAGCATTTT

D gene: NA
J gene: TRBJ2-7
V gene: TRBV6-5
CDR3 protein: CASRQNTYEQYF
CDR3 DNA: TGTGCCAGCCGCCAGAACACCTACGAGCAGTACTTC

D gene: TRBD2
J gene: TRBJ2-1
V gene: TRBV7-3
CDR3 protein: CASSLGAGGSEQFF
CDR3 DNA: TGTGCCAGCAGCTTAGGCGCGGGGGGGTCGGAGCAGTTCTTC

D gene: NA
J gene: TRBJ2-7
V gene: TRBV7-6
CDR3 protein: CASSANGGSTYEQYF
CDR3 DNA: TGTGCCAGCAGCGCTAACGGGGGATCGACCTACGAGCAGTACTTC

D gene: NA
J gene: TRBJ1-5
V gene: TRBV5-4
CDR3 protein: CASSLDYNQPQHF
CDR3 DNA: TGTGCCAGCAGCTTGGACTACAATCAGCCCCAGCATTTT

D gene: NA
J gene: TRBJ2-3
V gene: TRBV5-5
CDR3 protein: CATEARDRSTDTQYF
CDR3 DNA: TGTGCCACTGAGGCCCGTGATCGAAGCACAGATACGCAGTATTTT

D gene: TRBD1
J gene: TRBJ2-5
V gene: TRBV29-1
CDR3 protein: CSVETGGEQYF
CDR3 DNA: TGCAGCGTTGAGACAGGGGGTGAGCAGTACTTC

D gene: TRBD1
J gene: TRBJ1-1
V gene: TRBV2
CDR3 protein: CASSPHGTGFFRTEAFF
CDR3 DNA: TGTGCCAGCAGCCCGCACGGGACAGGGTTCTTTCGCACTGAAGCTTTCTTT

D gene: NA
J gene: TRBJ1-6
V gene: TRBV9
CDR3 protein: CASSVGQNYNSPLHF
CDR3 DNA: TGTGCCAGCAGCGTAGGACAGAACTATAATTCCCCCCTCCACTTT

D gene: NA
J gene: TRBJ2-4
V gene: TRBV19
CDR3 protein: CASSISRGTPGNIQYF
CDR3 DNA: TGTGCCAGTAGTATCAGCCGGGGGACCCCTGGGAACATTCAGTACTTC

D gene: NA
J gene: TRBJ2-7
V gene: TRBV5-1
CDR3 protein: CASSFYLNFDEQYF
CDR3 DNA: TGCGCCAGCAGCTTTTACCTAAACTTCGACGAGCAGTACTTC